Described below is a single T cell receptor (beta chain) sequence and its context. Its cognate antigen has yet to be identified. Base-call qualities are not available, and no considerably larger clone is one nucleotide away. For survey sequencing, tumor libraries mostly used roughly 4.8 ug of input genomic DNA, with two replicates for each sample. TCRbeta libraries were prepared with the immunoSEQ hsTCRbeta kit according to the manufacturer's instructions. The completed libraries were mixed into a single pool at 3 nM, then sequenced with an Illumina NovaSeq 6000 S4 flow cell. As for the original processing: The immunoSEQ Analyzer handled quality control and preprocessing of the raw data. The analysis was restricted to productive rearrangements, with each unique CDR3 amino acid sequence defining a clonotype. Using the R package tcR, the researchers computed the Gini-Simpson index as their estimate of repertoire clonality. Gini indices were compared with Student's t test, and associations with tumor size change were assessed by Pearson correlation. The source is immuneACCESS, and TCRdb retained only in-frame sequences with V and J called. Part of the clones is not carried over; for the studies checked, unresolved V genes explain less than half of this, and the remainder is unexplained. The V and J calls and clone size are taken from that table; D and trimming were inferred from the DNA. Recorded for this sample are around 21,000 clones; over 35% of them occurred a single time. The biggest ten clones account for around 40% of the sample.

The CDR3 measures 16 amino acids from cysteine to phenylalanine. This entry keeps only the CDR3 DNA: 48 bases, framed from base 1. The entry originates in a study of neoadjuvant anti-PD-1 for oral cavity cancer (dated by TCRdb to 2020 to 2022). With respect to the entire study: Three to four biweekly doses of nivolumab at 3 mg/kg were mostly administered to patients before curative-intent surgical resection. For patients who did not progress, a fourth nivolumab dose was given around day 43, followed by definitive surgical resection on days 50-56. Responders were defined as patients with complete response, partial response or stable disease by RECIST 1.1; non-responders were defined as patients with progression. A roughly 30% response rate was observed in the parent correlative cohort, in which over nine patients were included.

Reading the label with the study, this specimen's time point is: after neoadjuvant nivolumab, at surgical resection. The patients had newly diagnosed stage II-IVA oral cavity squamous cell carcinoma and had not received any prior systemic or radiation treatment. Everyone in the cohort had locally advanced, HPV-negative oral cavity squamous cell carcinoma. The samples were drawn from a longitudinal correlative study tied to a single-arm phase II trial testing neoadjuvant nivolumab in oral cavity squamous cell carcinoma. Subject-matched pre- and post-treatment PBMCs and tumors from three responders and three non-responders were subjected to genomic DNA-based TCRbeta sequencing. Genomic DNA was isolated from tumor tissue using the Maxwell RSC DNA from Tissue kit. Beyond this particular receptor, the publication reports: Greater tumor shrinkage was correlated with larger post-treatment sizes of preexisting intratumoral clones, suggesting that expansion of preexisting clones contributed to response. Only a few patients per response group were included in the TCR analyses, and larger cohorts for validation were called for by the authors. Higher pretreatment blood Treg/Th17 ratios correlated with both higher pretreatment blood TCRbeta clonality and lower post-treatment tumor TCRbeta clonality.

The sample here was tumor tissue, taken after nivolumab (anti-PD-1) treatment. The source of this sequence is a person aged 35-79 years with oral cavity squamous cell carcinoma. The V gene is TRBV21-1 and the J gene is TRBJ1-1. TRBV21-1 is tagged as a pseudogene. The CDR3: CASSKGSGGGNTEAFF. The DNA sequence reads TGTGCCAGCAGCAAAGGCAGTGGCGGGGGGAACACTGAAGCTTTCTTT.